Each of the 8 T cell receptor beta chains below was sequenced from the same sample in a study of naive and memory T cell subsets. Which antigens these TCRs recognize remains unknown. An equimolar mix of two oligonucleotides served as the beta constant-region primer for TRBC1 and TRBC2. Ligated cDNA was amplified by four rounds of PCR with nested alpha and beta constant-region primers and SP2. TCRdb fed the UMI-ligation and nested PCR reads into MiXCR, producing one record per CDR3 protein. This repertoire shows roughly 83,000 distinct CDR3 sequences, about 11% found once; its top ten account for over 0.11%. Study findings and constraints: Possibly reflecting memory cells re-expressing CD45RA, a few larger clonotypes occurred in naive repertoires, especially CD8.

The specimen was naive CD4+ T cells from blood. These receptors were obtained from a human donor in good health.

The chain recombines TRBV29-1 with TRBJ1-1, with D unresolved. Germline-derived CDR1 and CDR2 are SQVTM and ANQGSEA. V gave up 7 bases and J gave up 7 bases, with 13 bases separating them. The CDR3 extends over 11 amino acids. The CDR3 DNA follows: TGCAGCGCCGGGCTGGGGTTTGAAGCTTTCTTT. Its translation is CSAGLGFEAFF.

This clonotype was seen repeatedly, ten times or more. The J gene is TRBJ2-7, the V gene TRBV29-1; TRBD1 matches 10 bases. The CDR3 runs 13 residues. The V and J ends lost 7 bases and 1 base, in that order; junction bases with no gene match: 4. Germline CDR1 is SQVTM and CDR2 is ANQGSEA. In nucleotides, the CDR3 is TGCAGCGGCCGGGACAGGGGTTCCTACGAGCAGTACTTC. Protein sequence: CSGRDRGSYEQYF.

This clonotype was seen ten or more times. The rearrangement uses TRBV20-1 and TRBJ1-5, with D unclear. The length of the CDR3 is 13 residues. The germline CDR1 and CDR2 sequences are DFQATT and SNEGSKA (reference sequence). V was shortened by 3 bases and J by 1 base, with 7 bases between the two germline ends. CDR3 loop: CSARSYSNQPQHF. CDR3 nucleotide sequence: TGCAGTGCTAGGTCTTACAGCAATCAGCCCCAGCATTTT.

This clonotype was observed a few times. The chain couples TRBV20-1 to TRBJ1-6, with 8 bases fitting TRBD1. Losses at the gene ends were 6 bases for V and 7 bases for J; bases not matched to a gene: 8. The CDR3 is 14 residues long. Per the germline V gene, CDR1 is DFQATT and CDR2 is SNEGSKA (reference sequence). The CDR3 DNA sequence: TGCAGTGCCCAACTCCGACAGGGGAATTCACCCCTCCACTTT. This encodes CSAQLRQGNSPLHF.

This rearrangement joins TRBV28 to TRBJ2-3; TRBD1 is a possible D gene (6 bases). Germline loops: CDR1 MDHEN, CDR2 SYDVKM. Trimming removed 3 bases at V and 0 bases at J, with 7 bases between. This CDR3 is 14 amino acids long. The CDR3 protein is CASSFGQSTDTQYF. CDR3 DNA: TGTGCCAGCAGTTTCGGACAGAGCACAGATACGCAGTATTTT.

DNA for the CDR3: TGTGCCAGCAGCTTGATTAGCGGTCGGGAGCAGTACTTC. This gives the protein CASSLISGREQYF. The chain uses TRBV7-9 and TRBJ2-7, with D possibly being TRBD2 (6 bases). Germline V gene lookup returns CDR1 SEHNR and CDR2 FQNEAQ (reference sequence). V shed 3 bases and J shed 7 bases, with 13 bases lying between them. The CDR3 has 13 residues.

This clonotype was recorded many times. V usage is TRBV19 and J usage is TRBJ1-5; TRBD1 aligns across 8 bases. Germline V CDR1 and CDR2: LNHDA, SQIVND (reference sequence). The V segment lost 7 bases and the J segment 5 bases; nucleotides outside the gene matches: 10. The CDR3 contains 15 residues. The CDR3 DNA is TGTGCCAGTAACCCTGGGGACAGGAGTTATCAGCCCCAGCATTTT. Translated: CASNPGDRSYQPQHF. Using reference TRBV19 and TRBJ1-5 for the parts outside the CDR3, the full variable domain is DGGITQSPKYLFRKEGQNVTLSCEQNLNHDAMYWYRQDPGQGLRLIYYSQIVNDFQKGDIAEGYSVSREKKESFPLTVTSAQKNPTAFYLCASNPGDRSYQPQHFGDGTRLSIL.

CDR3 sequence: CSARPTGGDTEAFF. The CDR3 coding sequence is TGCAGTGCTAGACCTACAGGGGGCGACACTGAAGCTTTCTTT. The V call is TRBV20-1, the J call TRBJ1-1; 9 nucleotides agree with TRBD1. Germline CDR1 is DFQATT and CDR2 is SNEGSKA (reference sequence). The CDR3 sequence is 14 residues long. With V trimmed by 2 bases and J by 3 bases, 4 bases remained unmatched.